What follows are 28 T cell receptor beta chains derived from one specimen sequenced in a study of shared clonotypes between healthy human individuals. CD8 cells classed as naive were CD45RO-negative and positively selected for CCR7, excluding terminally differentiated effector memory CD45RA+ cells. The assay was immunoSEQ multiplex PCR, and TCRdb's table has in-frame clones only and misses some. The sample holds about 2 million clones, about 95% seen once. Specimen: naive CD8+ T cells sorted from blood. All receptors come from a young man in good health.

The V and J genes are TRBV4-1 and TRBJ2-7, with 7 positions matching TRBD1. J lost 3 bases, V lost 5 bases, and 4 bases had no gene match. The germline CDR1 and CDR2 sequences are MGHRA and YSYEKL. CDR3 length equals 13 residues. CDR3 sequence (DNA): TGCGCCAGCAGCGCCCGGACAGGCTACGAGCAGTACTTC. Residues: CASSARTGYEQYF.

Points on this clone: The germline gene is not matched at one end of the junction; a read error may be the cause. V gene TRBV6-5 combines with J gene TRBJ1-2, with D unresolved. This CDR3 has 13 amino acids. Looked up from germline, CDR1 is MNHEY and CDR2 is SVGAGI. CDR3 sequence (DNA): TGTGCCAGCAGTTACTCGACCAACTCTGGCTACACCTTC. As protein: CASSYSTNSGYTF.

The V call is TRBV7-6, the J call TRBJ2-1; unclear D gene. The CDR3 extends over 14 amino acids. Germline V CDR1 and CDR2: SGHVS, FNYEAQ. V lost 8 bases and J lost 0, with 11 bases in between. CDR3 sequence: CASATTSSYNEQFF. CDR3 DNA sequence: TGTGCCAGCGCCACTACGAGCTCCTACAATGAGCAGTTCTTC.

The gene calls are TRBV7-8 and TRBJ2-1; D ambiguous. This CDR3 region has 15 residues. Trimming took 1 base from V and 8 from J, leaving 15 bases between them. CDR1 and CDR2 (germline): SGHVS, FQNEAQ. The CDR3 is CASSLVPSSLDEQFF. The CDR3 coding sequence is TGTGCCAGCAGCTTAGTGCCATCATCACTTGATGAGCAGTTCTTC.

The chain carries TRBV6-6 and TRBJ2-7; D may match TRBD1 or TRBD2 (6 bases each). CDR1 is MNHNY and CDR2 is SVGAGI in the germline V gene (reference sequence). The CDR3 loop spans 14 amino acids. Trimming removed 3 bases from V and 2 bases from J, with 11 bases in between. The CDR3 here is CASSYGGRPYEQYF. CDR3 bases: TGTGCCAGCAGTTATGGGGGGCGACCCTACGAGCAGTACTTC.

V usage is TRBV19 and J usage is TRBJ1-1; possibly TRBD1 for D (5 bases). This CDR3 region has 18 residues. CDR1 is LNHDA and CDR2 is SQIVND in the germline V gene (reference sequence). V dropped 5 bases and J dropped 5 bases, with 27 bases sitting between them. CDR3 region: CASSPLRGFMVRKTEAFF. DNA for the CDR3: TGTGCCAGTAGTCCCTTACGGGGGTTTATGGTAAGGAAGACTGAAGCTTTCTTT.

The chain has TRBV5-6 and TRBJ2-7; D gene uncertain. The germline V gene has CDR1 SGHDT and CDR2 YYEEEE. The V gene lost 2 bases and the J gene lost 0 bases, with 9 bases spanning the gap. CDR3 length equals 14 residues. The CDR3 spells CASSFWRSSYEQYF. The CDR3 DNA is TGTGCCAGCAGCTTCTGGCGTAGCTCCTACGAGCAGTACTTC.

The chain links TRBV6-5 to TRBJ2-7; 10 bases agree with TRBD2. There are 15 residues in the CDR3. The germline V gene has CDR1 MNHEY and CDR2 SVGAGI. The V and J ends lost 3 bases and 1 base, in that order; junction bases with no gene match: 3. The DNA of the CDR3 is TGTGCCAGCAGTTATGGACTAGCGGAATCCTACGAGCAGTACTTC. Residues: CASSYGLAESYEQYF.

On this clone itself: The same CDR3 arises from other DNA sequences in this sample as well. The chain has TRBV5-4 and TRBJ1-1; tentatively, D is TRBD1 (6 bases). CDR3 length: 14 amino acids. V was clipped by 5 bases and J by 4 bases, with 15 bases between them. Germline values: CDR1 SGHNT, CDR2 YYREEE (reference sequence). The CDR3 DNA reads TGTGCCAGCAGTTTTCAAGGAGGGGGCACTGAAGCTTTCTTT. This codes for CASSFQGGGTEAFF.

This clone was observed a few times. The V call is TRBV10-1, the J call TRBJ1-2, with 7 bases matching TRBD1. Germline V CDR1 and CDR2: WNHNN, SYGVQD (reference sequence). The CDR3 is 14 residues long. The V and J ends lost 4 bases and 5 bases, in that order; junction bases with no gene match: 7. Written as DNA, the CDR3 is TGCGCCAGCAGTGTAAGGGACAGTCATTATGGCTACACCTTC. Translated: CASSVRDSHYGYTF.

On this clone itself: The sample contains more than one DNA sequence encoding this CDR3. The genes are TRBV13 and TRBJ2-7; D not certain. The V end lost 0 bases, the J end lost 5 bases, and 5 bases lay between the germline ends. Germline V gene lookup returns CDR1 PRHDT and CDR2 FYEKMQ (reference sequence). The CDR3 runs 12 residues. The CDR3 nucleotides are TGTGCCAGCAGCTTAGGGGGAAACGAGCAGTACTTC. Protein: CASSLGGNEQYF.

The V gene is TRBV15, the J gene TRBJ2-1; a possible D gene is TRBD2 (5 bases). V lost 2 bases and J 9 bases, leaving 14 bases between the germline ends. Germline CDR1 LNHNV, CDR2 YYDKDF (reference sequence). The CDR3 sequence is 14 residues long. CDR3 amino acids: CATSRWSEGGEQFF. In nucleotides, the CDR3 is TGTGCCACCAGCAGATGGTCCGAAGGAGGTGAGCAGTTCTTC. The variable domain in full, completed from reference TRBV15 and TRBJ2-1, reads DAMVIQNPRYQVTQFGKPVTLSCSQTLNHNVMYWYQQKSSQAPKLLFHYYDKDFNNEADTPDNFQSRRPNTSFCFLDIRSPGLGDTAMYLCATSRWSEGGEQFFGPGTRLTVL.

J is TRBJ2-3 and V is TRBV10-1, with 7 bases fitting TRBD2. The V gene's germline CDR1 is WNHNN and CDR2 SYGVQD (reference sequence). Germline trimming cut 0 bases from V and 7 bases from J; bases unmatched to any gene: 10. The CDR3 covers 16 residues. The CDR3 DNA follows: TGCGCCAGCAGTGAGTCGGGGGAGGGCAGATTGAATACGCAGTATTTT. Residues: CASSESGEGRLNTQYF.

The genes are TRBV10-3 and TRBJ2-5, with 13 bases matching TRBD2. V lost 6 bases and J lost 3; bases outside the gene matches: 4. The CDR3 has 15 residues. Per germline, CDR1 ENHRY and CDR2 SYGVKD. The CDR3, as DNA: TGTGCCATCAGGCGAGGACTAGCGGGGGAAGAGACCCAGTACTTC. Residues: CAIRRGLAGEETQYF.

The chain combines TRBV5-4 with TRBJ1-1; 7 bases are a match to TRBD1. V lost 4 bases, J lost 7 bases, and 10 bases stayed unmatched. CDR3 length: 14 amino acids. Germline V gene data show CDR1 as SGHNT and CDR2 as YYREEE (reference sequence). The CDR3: CASSLHPGQLEAFF. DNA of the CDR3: TGTGCCAGCAGCCTCCATCCGGGACAGCTTGAAGCTTTCTTT.

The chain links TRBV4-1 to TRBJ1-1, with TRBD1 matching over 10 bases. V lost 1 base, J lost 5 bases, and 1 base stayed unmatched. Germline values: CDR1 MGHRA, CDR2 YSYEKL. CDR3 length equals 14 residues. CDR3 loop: CASSQGDRGTEAFF. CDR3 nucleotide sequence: TGCGCCAGCAGCCAAGGGGACAGGGGTACTGAAGCTTTCTTT.

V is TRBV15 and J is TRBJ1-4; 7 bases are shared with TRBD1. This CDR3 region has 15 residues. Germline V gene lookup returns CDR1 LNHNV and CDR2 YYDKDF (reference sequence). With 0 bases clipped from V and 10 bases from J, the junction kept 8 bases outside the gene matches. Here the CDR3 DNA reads TGTGCCACCAGCAGAGATGGGACAGAGGTCGGAAAACTGTTTTTT. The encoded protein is CATSRDGTEVGKLFF.

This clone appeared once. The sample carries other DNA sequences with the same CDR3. In DNA form, the CDR3 reads TGTGCCAGCAGCGTAGGTCCGGCGAACACTGAAGCTTTCTTT. Translating gives CASSVGPANTEAFF. This chain joins TRBV9 and TRBJ1-1; D is unresolved. Trimming took 0 bases from V and 1 from J, leaving 7 bases between them. CDR1 and CDR2 from the germline V gene are SGDLS and YYNGEE. This CDR3 is built from 14 residues. Supplemented by reference TRBV9 and TRBJ1-1, the full variable domain reads DSGVTQTPKHLITATGQRVTLRCSPRSGDLSVYWYQQSLDQGLQFLIQYYNGEERAKGNILERFSAQQFPDLHSELNLSSLELGDSALYFCASSVGPANTEAFFGQGTRLTVV.

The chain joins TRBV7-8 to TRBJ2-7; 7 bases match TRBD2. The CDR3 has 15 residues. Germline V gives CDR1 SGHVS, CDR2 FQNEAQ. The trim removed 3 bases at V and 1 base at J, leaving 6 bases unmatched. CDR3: CASSFGGGASYEQYF. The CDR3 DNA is TGTGCCAGCAGCTTTGGGGGAGGGGCTTCCTACGAGCAGTACTTC.

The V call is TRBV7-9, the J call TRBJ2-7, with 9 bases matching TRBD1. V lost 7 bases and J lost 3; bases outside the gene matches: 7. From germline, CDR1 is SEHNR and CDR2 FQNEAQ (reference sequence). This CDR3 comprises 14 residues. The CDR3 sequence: CASTTGGQGYEQYF. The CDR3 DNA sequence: TGTGCCAGCACCACAGGGGGACAGGGCTACGAGCAGTACTTC.

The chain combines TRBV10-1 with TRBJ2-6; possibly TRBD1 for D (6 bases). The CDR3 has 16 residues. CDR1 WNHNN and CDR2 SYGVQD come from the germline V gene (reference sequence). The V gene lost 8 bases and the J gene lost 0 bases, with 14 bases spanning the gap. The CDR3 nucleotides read TGCGCCAGCTACGTTGGACAGTCCTCTGGGGCCAACGTCCTGACTTTC. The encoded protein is CASYVGQSSGANVLTF.

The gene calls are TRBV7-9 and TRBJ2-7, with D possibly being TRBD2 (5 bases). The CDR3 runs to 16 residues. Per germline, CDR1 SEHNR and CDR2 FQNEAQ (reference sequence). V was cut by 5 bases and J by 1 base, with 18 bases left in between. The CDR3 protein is CASSPLGSISSYEQYF. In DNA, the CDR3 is TGTGCCAGCAGCCCGCTGGGGAGCATTTCATCCTACGAGCAGTACTTC.

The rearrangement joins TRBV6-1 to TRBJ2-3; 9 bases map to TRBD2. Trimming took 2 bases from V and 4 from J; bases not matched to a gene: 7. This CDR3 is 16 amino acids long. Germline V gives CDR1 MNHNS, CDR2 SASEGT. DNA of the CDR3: TGTGCCAGCAGTGAATCGGGCGGGGGGGCCTCAGATACGCAGTATTTT. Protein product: CASSESGGGASDTQYF.

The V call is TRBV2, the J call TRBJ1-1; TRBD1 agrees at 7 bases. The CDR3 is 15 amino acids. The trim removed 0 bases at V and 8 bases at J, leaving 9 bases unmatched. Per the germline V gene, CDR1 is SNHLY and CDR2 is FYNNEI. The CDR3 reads CASSEAPGTAWEAFF. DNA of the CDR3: TGTGCCAGCAGTGAAGCCCCCGGGACAGCCTGGGAAGCTTTCTTT.

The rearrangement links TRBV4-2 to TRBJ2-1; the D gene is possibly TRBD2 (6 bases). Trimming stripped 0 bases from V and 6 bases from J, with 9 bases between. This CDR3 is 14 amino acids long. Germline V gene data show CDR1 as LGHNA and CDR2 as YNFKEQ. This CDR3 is CASSQEGGGNEQFF. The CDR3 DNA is TGTGCCAGCAGCCAAGAGGGAGGAGGCAATGAGCAGTTCTTC.

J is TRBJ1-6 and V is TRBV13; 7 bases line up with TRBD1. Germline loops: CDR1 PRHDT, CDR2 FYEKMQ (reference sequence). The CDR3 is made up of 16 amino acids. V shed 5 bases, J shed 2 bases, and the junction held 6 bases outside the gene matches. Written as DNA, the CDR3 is TGTGCCAGCAGCGAAACAGGGGAAACCTATAATTCACCCCTCCACTTT. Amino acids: CASSETGETYNSPLHF.

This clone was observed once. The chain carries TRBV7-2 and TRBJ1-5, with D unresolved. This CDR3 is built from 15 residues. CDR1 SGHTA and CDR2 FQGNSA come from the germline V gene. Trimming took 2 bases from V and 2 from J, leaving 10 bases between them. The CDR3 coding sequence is TGTGCCAGCAGCTTAACGGGGTGGGGCAATCAGCCCCAGCATTTT. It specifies CASSLTGWGNQPQHF.

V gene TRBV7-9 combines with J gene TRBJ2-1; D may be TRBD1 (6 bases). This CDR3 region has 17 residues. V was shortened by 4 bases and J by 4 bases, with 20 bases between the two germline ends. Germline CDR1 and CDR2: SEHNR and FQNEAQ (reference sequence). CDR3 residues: CASSSTLDSQPYNEQFF. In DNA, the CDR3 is TGTGCCAGCAGCTCTACCTTGGACAGCCAGCCGTACAATGAGCAGTTCTTC.